The 16 T cell receptor beta chains given below trace back to one sample, sequenced in a study of blood T cell repertoires in COVID-19. The data were produced by immunoSEQ multiplex PCR, yet TCRdb's version contains in-frame clones alone and is incomplete. The table shows 40,000 to 50,000 clones, with about 80% occurring only once. Sequencing input: peripheral blood. The receptor set was obtained from a man between 65 and 79 years old with acute or convalescent COVID-19.

This rearrangement joins TRBV28 to TRBJ1-4; 8 positions match TRBD1. Germline lookup yields CDR1 MDHEN and CDR2 SYDVKM. Trimming removed 3 bases from V and 8 bases from J; junction bases left unmatched: 8. This CDR3 has 15 residues. The CDR3 region is CASSFRQGIKEKLFF. The CDR3 DNA reads TGTGCCAGCAGTTTCCGACAGGGGATTAAGGAAAAACTGTTTTTT.

There are many counts of this clone. The CDR3 region is CASSGNNYGYTF. CDR3 nucleotides: TGTGCCAGCAGCGGGAATAACTATGGCTACACCTTC. The gene calls are TRBV27 and TRBJ1-2; D gene ambiguous. CDR1 MNHEY and CDR2 SMNVEV come from the germline V gene (reference sequence). Trimming stripped 6 bases from V and 1 base from J, with 6 bases between. The CDR3 is made up of 12 amino acids.

Details on this clone: The junction does not match germline at one end; this may be a read error. The chain joins TRBV6-5 to TRBJ2-1; possible D gene TRBD2, 6 bases. Germline CDR1 reads MNHEY; CDR2 reads SVGAGI. There are 14 residues in the CDR3. The CDR3 sequence: CASSLTGVYSEQFF. CDR3 coding DNA: TGTGCCAGCAGCCTCACGGGGGTTTACAGTGAGCAGTTCTTC.

This chain links TRBV18 with TRBJ2-1; D uncertain. Germline V gene lookup returns CDR1 KGHSH and CDR2 LQKENI. The ends were cut back, 8 bases at V and 5 bases at J, with 16 bases in the middle. The CDR3 length is 14 residues. CDR3 protein: CASTQQEADNEQFF. The CDR3 DNA sequence: TGTGCCAGCACCCAACAAGAGGCCGACAATGAGCAGTTCTTC.

The V call is TRBV7-9, the J call TRBJ1-1; 9 nucleotides line up with TRBD1. The germline V gene has CDR1 SEHNR and CDR2 FQNEAQ (reference sequence). V lost 5 bases to trimming and J lost 5 bases; unmatched junction nucleotides: 12. The CDR3 totals 16 residues. Here the CDR3 reads CASSHTRDRVGTEAFF. Here the CDR3 DNA reads TGTGCCAGCAGCCACACCCGGGACAGGGTTGGAACTGAAGCTTTCTTT.

The chain is built from TRBV5-3 and TRBJ1-4, with D maybe TRBD1 (5 bases). TRBV5-3 is flagged as an ORF with uncertain function. The CDR3 is 15 residues long. With 0 bases removed from V and 8 bases from J, the gap between germline ends came to 14 bases. CDR3 protein: CARSLAVRVKEKLFF. CDR3 DNA: TGTGCCAGAAGCTTGGCTGTCAGGGTGAAAGAAAAACTGTTTTTT.

The V and J genes are TRBV10-2 and TRBJ2-7; TRBD1 agrees at 9 bases. Trimming removed 6 bases from V and 5 bases from J; junction bases left unmatched: 5. CDR1 is WSHSY and CDR2 is SAAADI in the germline V gene. The CDR3 consists of 13 residues. CDR3 coding DNA: TGCGCCAGCAGGGAAACAGGGGGCCACGAGCAGTACTTC. Amino acid sequence: CASRETGGHEQYF.

The rearrangement uses TRBV18 and TRBJ1-2; 7 nucleotides agree with TRBD1. The length of the CDR3 is 16 residues. The V and J ends lost 1 base and 0 bases, in that order; junction bases with no gene match: 5. CDR1 and CDR2 (germline): KGHSH, LQKENI. In DNA, the CDR3 is TGTGCCAGCTCACCACGAAGGGACAGCTCTAACTATGGCTACACCTTC. Amino acids: CASSPRRDSSNYGYTF.

The gene calls are TRBV9 and TRBJ1-3; TRBD1 aligns across 10 bases. V lost 2 bases to trimming and J lost 4 bases; unmatched junction nucleotides: 3. The CDR3 has 15 amino acids. Germline V gene sequence: CDR1 SGDLS, CDR2 YYNGEE. CDR3 loop: CASSVGTGEGNTIYF. Here the CDR3 DNA reads TGTGCCAGCAGCGTCGGGACAGGGGAGGGAAACACCATATATTTT.

This rearrangement joins TRBV15 to TRBJ2-3; TRBD2 aligns across 10 bases. In germline, CDR1 is LNHNV, CDR2 YYDKDF (reference sequence). The junction had 5 bases not matched to a gene; V was cut back by 3 bases and J by 2 bases. The CDR3 has 16 residues. This CDR3 reads CATSSRLAGATDTQYF. The CDR3 DNA reads TGTGCCACCAGCAGCCGGCTAGCGGGAGCCACAGATACGCAGTATTTT.

This clone is large by share. The DNA of the CDR3 is TGTGCCAGCAACCGGGACAGGGGAAGATACGAGCAGTACTTC. It translates to CASNRDRGRYEQYF. This chain connects TRBV6-5 to TRBJ2-7; 10 bases map to TRBD1. Germline loops: CDR1 MNHEY, CDR2 SVGAGI. V was clipped by 7 bases and J by 4 bases; unmatched bases: 7. The CDR3 is 14 amino acids.

The genes are TRBV5-1 and TRBJ2-7; D not resolved. This CDR3 contains 14 residues. Germline CDR1 is SGHRS and CDR2 is YFSETQ. With 2 bases removed from V and 0 bases from J, the gap between germline ends came to 9 bases. The CDR3 loop reads CASSFIPGSYEQYF. The CDR3 bases are TGCGCCAGCAGCTTTATTCCAGGCTCCTACGAGCAGTACTTC. The whole variable domain, filled in from reference TRBV5-1 and TRBJ2-7, reads KAGVTQTPRYLIKTRGQQVTLSCSPISGHRSVSWYQQTPGQGLQFLFEYFSETQRNKGNFPGRFSGRQFSNSRSEMNVSTLELGDSALYLCASSFIPGSYEQYFGPGTRLTVT.

The chain has TRBV11-2 and TRBJ2-1; 8 bases fit TRBD2. V lost 3 bases, J lost 2 bases, and 6 bases stayed unmatched. The CDR3 sequence is 16 residues long. Germline V lookup: CDR1 SGHAT, CDR2 FQNNGV. The CDR3 DNA reads as TGTGCCAGCAGCTTTCACCCGGGACTAGCCTACAATGAGCAGTTCTTC. It yields the protein CASSFHPGLAYNEQFF.

The CDR3 is CASSRAGMNTEAFF. CDR3 DNA sequence: TGTGCCAGCAGCCGGGCAGGGATGAACACTGAAGCTTTCTTT. The gene calls are TRBV28 and TRBJ1-1; a weak D match, TRBD1 (5 bases). V was cut by 6 bases and J by 0 bases, with 11 bases left in between. Germline CDR1 and CDR2: MDHEN and SYDVKM. The CDR3 consists of 14 residues. The full variable domain, rest sourced from reference TRBV28 and TRBJ1-1, is DVKVTQSSRYLVKRTGEKVFLECVQDMDHENMFWYRQDPGLGLRLIYFSYDVKMKEKGDIPEGYSVSREKKERFSLILESASTNQTSMYLCASSRAGMNTEAFFGQGTRLTVV.

The genes are TRBV28 and TRBJ2-4; tentatively, D is TRBD1 (5 bases). Trimming removed 5 bases at V and 6 bases at J, with 11 bases between. CDR1 is MDHEN, CDR2 SYDVKM, per germline. This CDR3 has 13 residues. The CDR3 sequence: CASSTNQGNIQYF. CDR3 in DNA: TGTGCCAGCAGTACGAATCAGGGAAACATTCAGTACTTC.

The J gene is TRBJ2-7, the V gene TRBV7-9; maybe TRBD2 (5 bases). Trimming removed 5 bases at V and 7 bases at J, with 12 bases between. The length of the CDR3 is 12 residues. Germline V CDR1 and CDR2: SEHNR, FQNEAQ (reference sequence). The CDR3: CASSPTSGEQYF. The CDR3 nucleotides are TGTGCCAGCAGCCCGACCTCGGGGGAGCAGTACTTC.